This TCR beta chain is from a study of T cell changes during pregnancy in multiple sclerosis. The method was immunoSEQ multiplex PCR; TCRdb's version includes in-frame clones alone and lacks a portion of them. The repertoire holds 45,000 to 65,000 clones, with 93% as singletons. Germline lookup yields CDR1 SGDLS and CDR2 YYNGEE. The length of the CDR3 is 13 residues. V was trimmed by 0 bases and J by 4 bases, leaving 5 bases between them. The sequence derives from a female donor with multiple sclerosis, enrolled in a pregnancy study. The starting material was CD8+ T cells from peripheral blood mononuclear cells, obtained in the third trimester of pregnancy. The gene calls are TRBV9 and TRBJ2-1; no reliable D call. Here the CDR3 reads CASSVGQYNEQFF. DNA of the CDR3: TGTGCCAGCAGCGTAGGGCAGTACAATGAGCAGTTCTTC.